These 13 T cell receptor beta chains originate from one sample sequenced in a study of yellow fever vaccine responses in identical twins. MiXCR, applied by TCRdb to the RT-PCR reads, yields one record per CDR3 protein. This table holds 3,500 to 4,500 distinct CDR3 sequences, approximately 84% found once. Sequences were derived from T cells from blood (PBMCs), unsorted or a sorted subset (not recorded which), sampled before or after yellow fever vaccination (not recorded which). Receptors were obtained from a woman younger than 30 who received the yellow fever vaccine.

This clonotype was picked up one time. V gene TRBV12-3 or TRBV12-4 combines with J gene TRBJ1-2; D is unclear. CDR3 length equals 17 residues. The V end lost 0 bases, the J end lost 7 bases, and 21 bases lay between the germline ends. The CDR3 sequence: CASSLALQPGHSGGYTF. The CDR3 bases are TGTGCCAGCAGTTTAGCGCTGCAGCCTGGCCATAGCGGTGGCTACACCTTC.

As DNA, the CDR3 is TGTGCCAGCGGAGCCTACGAGCAGTACTTC. Amino acid sequence: CASGAYEQYF. The chain couples TRBV6-2 or TRBV6-3 to TRBJ2-7; D uncertain. Germline V gene data show CDR1 as MNHEY and CDR2 as SVGEGT. V dropped 8 bases and J dropped 2 bases, with 4 bases sitting between them. The CDR3 totals 10 residues.

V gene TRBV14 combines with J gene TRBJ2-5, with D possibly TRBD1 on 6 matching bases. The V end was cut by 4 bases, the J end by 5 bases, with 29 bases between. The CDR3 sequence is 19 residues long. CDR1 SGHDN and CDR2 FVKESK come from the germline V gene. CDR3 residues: CASSPISINRVISRETQYF. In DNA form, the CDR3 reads TGTGCCAGCAGCCCTATTTCCATAAACAGGGTCATATCAAGGGAGACCCAGTACTTC.

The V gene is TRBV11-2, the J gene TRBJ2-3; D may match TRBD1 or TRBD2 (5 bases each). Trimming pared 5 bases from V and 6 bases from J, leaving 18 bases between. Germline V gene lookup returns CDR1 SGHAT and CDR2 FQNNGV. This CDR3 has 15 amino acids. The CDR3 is CASSRPGHTPDTQYF. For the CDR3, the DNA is TGTGCCAGCAGCCGTCCGGGGCACACCCCCGATACGCAGTATTTT.

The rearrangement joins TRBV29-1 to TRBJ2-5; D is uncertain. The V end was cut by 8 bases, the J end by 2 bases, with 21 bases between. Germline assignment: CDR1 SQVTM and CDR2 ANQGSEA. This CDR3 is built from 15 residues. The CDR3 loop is CSLQGQWDLQETQYF. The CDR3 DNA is TGCAGCCTCCAAGGGCAGTGGGATCTTCAAGAGACCCAGTACTTC.

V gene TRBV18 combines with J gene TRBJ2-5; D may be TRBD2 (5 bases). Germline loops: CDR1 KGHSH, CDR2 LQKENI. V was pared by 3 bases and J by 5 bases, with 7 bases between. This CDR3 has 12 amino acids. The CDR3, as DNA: TGTGCCAGCTCACCCGGGGAGGAGACCCAGTACTTC. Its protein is CASSPGEETQYF.

Written as DNA, the CDR3 is TGTGCCAGCAGCCCGGGACTCCTCAATGAGCAGTTCTTC. Residues: CASSPGLLNEQFF. V is TRBV6-1 and J is TRBJ2-1; possibly TRBD2 for D (6 bases). CDR3 length equals 13 residues. The V gene's germline CDR1 is MNHNS and CDR2 SASEGT. The V end was cut by 6 bases, the J end by 6 bases, with 12 bases between.

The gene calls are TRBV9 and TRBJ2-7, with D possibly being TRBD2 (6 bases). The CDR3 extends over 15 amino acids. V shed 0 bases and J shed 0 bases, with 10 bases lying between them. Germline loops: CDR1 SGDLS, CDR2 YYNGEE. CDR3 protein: CASSVATGDSYEQYF. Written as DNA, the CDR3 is TGTGCCAGCAGCGTAGCTACGGGGGACTCCTACGAGCAGTACTTC.

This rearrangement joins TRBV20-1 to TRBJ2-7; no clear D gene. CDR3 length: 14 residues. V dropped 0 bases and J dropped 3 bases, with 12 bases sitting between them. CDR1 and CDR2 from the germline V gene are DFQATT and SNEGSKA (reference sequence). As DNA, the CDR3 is TGCAGTGCTAGAGATTTGGGCAGGAGCTACGAGCAGTACTTC. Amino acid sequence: CSARDLGRSYEQYF.

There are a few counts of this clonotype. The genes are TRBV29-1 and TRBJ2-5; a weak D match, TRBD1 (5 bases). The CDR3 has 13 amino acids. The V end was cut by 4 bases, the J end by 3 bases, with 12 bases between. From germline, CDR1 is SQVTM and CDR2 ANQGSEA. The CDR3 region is CSVARVGEETQYF. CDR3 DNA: TGCAGCGTTGCTCGGGTAGGGGAAGAGACCCAGTACTTC.

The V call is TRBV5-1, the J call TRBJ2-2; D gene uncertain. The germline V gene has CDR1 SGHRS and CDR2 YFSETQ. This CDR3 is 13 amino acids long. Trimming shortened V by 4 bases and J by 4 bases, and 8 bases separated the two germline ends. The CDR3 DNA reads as TGCGCCAGCAGCCAAGACTTCACCGGGGAGCTGTTTTTT. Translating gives CASSQDFTGELFF.

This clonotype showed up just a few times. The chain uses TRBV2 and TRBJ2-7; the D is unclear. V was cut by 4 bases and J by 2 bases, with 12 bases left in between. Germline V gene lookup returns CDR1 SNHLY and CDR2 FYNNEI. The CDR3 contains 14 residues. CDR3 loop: CASSVSQAAYEQYF. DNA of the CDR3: TGTGCCAGCAGTGTTAGTCAGGCAGCCTACGAGCAGTACTTC. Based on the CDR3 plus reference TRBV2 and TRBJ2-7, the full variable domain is EPEVTQTPSHQVTQMGQEVILRCVPISNHLYFYWYRQILGQKVEFLVSFYNNEISEKSEIFDDQFSVERPDGSNFTLKIRSTKLEDSAMYFCASSVSQAAYEQYFGPGTRLTVT.

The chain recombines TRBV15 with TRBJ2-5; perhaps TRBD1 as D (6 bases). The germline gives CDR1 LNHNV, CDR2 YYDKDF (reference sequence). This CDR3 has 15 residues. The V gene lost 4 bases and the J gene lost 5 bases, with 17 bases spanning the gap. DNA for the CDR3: TGTGCCACCAGCAACGTTCAGGGGCTTGTGGAGACCCAGTACTTC. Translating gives CATSNVQGLVETQYF.